Below, one TCR beta chain is given with its context. The data are from a study of T cell responses to AZD1222 COVID-19 vaccine. Produced via immunoSEQ multiplex PCR; TCRdb's table is partial and in-frame only. The sample records over 65,000 clones, about nine tenths being singletons. The germline gives CDR1 LGHDT, CDR2 YNNKEL (reference sequence). The CDR3 runs 16 residues. Trimming left V 3 bases short and J 0 bases short, with 12 bases between. J is TRBJ1-3 and V is TRBV3-1 (or the pseudogene TRBV3-2); D is perhaps TRBD1 (5 bases). This receptor was obtained from an adult in good health. The source material was peripheral blood, sampled on day 0 of AZD1222 vaccination. In DNA form, the CDR3 reads TGTGCCAGCAGCCATCAGGGAGTCAGCTCTGGAAACACCATATATTTT. Translation gives CASSHQGVSSGNTIYF.